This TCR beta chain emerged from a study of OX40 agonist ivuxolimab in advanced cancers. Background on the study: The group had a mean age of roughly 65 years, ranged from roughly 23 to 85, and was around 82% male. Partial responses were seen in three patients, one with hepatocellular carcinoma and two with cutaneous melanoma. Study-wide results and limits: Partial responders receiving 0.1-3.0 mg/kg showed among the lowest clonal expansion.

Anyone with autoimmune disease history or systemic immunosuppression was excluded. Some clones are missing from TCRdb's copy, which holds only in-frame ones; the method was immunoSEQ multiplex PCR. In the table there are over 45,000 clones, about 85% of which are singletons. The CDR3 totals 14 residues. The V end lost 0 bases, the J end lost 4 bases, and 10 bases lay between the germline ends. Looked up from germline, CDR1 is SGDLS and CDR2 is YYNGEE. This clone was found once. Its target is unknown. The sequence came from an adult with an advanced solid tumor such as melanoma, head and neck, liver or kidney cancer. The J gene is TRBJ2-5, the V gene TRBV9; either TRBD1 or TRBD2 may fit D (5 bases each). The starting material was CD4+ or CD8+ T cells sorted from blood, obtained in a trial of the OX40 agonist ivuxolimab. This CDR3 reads CASSVGGERETQYF. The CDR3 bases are TGTGCCAGCAGCGTAGGAGGGGAACGAGAGACCCAGTACTTC.